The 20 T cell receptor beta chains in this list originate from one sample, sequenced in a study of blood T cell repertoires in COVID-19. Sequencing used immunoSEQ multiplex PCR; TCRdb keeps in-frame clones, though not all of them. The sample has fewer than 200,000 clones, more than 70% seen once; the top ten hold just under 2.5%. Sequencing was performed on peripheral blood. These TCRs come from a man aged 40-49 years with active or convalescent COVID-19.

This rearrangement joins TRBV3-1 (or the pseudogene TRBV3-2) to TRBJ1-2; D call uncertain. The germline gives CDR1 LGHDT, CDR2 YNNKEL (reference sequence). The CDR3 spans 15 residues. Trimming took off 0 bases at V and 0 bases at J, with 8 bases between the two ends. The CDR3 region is CASSQDSQPNYGYTF. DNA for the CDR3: TGTGCCAGCAGCCAAGATTCACAGCCTAACTATGGCTACACCTTC.

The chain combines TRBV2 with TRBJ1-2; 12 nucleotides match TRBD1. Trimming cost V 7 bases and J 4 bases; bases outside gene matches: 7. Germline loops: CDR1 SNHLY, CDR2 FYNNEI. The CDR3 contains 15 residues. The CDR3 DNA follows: TGTGCCAGCACCCGGGACAGGGGGCGCGGCTATGGCTACACCTTC. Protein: CASTRDRGRGYGYTF.

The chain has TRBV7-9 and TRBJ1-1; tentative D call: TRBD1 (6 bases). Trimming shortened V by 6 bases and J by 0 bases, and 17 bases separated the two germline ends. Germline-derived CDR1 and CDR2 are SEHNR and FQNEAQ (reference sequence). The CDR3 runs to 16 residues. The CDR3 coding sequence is TGTGCCAGCAGTCTAGAGTCGGGACAAATGAACACTGAAGCTTTCTTT. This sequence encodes CASSLESGQMNTEAFF.

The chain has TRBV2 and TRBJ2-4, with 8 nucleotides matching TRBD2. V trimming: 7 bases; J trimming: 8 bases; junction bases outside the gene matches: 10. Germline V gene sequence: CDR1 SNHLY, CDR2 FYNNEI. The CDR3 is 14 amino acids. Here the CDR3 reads CASTKGLGGDIQYF. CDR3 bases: TGTGCCAGCACCAAGGGACTAGGGGGGGACATTCAGTACTTC.

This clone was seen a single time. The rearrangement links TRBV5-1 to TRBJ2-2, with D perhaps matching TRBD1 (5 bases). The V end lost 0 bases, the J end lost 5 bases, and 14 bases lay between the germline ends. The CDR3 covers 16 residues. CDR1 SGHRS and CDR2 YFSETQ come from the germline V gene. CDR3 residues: CASSLAARVVTGELFF. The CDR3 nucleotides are TGCGCCAGCAGCTTGGCCGCCAGGGTTGTAACCGGGGAGCTGTTTTTT.

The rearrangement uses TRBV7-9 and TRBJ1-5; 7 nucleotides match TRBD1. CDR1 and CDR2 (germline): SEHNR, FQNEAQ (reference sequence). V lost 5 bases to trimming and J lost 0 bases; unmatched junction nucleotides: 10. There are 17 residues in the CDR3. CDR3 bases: TGTGCCAGCAGCCCTCAGGGACAGCACTATAGCAATCAGCCCCAGCATTTT. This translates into CASSPQGQHYSNQPQHF. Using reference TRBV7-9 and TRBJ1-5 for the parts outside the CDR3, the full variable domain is DTGVSQNPRHKITKRGQNVTFRCDPISEHNRLYWYRQTLGQGPEFLTYFQNEAQLEKSRLLSDRFSAERPKGSFSTLEIQRTEQGDSAMYLCASSPQGQHYSNQPQHFGDGTRLSIL.

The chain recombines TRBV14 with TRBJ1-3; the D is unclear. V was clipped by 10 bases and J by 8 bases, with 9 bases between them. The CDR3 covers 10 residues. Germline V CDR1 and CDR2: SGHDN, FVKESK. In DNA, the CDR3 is TGTGCCATTAACCGGGACACCATATATTTT. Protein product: CAINRDTIYF.

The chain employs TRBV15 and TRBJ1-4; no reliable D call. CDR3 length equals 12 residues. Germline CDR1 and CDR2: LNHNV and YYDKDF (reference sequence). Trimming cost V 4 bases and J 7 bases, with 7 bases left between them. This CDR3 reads CATSTKPEKLFF. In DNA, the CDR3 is TGTGCCACCAGCACCAAGCCTGAAAAACTGTTTTTT.

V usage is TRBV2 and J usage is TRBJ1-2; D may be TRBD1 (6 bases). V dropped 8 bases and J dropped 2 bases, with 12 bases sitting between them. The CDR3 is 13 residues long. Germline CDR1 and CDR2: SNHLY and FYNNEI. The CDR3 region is CASDRDTNYGYTF. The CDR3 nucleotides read TGTGCCAGCGACCGGGACACCAACTATGGCTACACCTTC.

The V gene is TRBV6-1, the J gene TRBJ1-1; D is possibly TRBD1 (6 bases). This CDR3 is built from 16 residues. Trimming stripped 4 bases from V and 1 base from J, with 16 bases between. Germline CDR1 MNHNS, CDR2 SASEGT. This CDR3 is CASSVGGAWTNTEAFF. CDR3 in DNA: TGTGCCAGCAGTGTGGGGGGGGCGTGGACGAACACTGAAGCTTTCTTT.

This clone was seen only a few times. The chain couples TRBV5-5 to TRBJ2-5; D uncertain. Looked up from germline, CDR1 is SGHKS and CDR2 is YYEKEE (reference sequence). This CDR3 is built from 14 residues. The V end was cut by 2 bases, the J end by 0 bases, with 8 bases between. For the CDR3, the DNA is TGTGCCAGCAGCTTCCAAGACAACCAAGAGACCCAGTACTTC. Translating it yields CASSFQDNQETQYF.

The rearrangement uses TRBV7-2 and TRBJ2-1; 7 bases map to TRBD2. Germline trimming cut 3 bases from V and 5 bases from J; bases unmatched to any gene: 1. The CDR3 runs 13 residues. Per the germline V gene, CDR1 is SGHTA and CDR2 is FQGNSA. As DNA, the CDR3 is TGTGCCAGCAGCTTCCTAGCGGACAATGAGCAGTTCTTC. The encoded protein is CASSFLADNEQFF.

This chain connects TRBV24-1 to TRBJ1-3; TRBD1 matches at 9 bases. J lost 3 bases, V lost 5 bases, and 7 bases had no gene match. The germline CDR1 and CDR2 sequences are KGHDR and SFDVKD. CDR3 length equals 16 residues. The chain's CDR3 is CATSGTTGGIGNTIYF. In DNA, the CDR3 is TGTGCCACCAGTGGAACTACAGGGGGCATTGGAAACACCATATATTTT.

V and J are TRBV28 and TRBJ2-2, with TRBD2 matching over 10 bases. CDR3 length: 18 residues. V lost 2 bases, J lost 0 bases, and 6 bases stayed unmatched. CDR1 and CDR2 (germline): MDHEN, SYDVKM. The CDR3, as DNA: TGTGCCAGCAGTTTAGATCTAGCGGGGGATACGAACACCGGGGAGCTGTTTTTT. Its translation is CASSLDLAGDTNTGELFF.

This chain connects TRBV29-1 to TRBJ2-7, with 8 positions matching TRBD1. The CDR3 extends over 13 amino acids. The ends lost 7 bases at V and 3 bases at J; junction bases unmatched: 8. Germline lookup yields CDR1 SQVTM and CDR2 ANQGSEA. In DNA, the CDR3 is TGCAGCGCCGGACAGGGTGAGGTCTACGAGCAGTACTTC. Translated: CSAGQGEVYEQYF.

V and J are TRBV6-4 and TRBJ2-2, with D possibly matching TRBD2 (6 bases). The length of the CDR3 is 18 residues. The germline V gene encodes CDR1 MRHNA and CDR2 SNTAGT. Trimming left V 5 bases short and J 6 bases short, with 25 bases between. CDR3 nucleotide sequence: TGTGCCAGCAGTCCCACTAGCCCCCCCGGAGGTCCACCCGGGGAGCTGTTTTTT. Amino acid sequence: CASSPTSPPGGPPGELFF.

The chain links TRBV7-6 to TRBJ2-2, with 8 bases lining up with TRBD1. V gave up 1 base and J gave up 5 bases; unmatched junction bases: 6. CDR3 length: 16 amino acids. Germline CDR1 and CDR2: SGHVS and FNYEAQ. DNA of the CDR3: TGTGCCAGCAGCTTAGGGACAGGGCAGGTGACCGGGGAGCTGTTTTTT. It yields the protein CASSLGTGQVTGELFF.

The CDR3 loop reads CASSTGSSQPQHF. As DNA, the CDR3 is TGTGCCAGCAGTACAGGGTCGAGTCAGCCCCAGCATTTT. V is TRBV28 and J is TRBJ1-5, with TRBD1 as a possible D gene (6 bases). This CDR3 spans 13 amino acids. Germline CDR1 MDHEN, CDR2 SYDVKM. V lost 5 bases and J lost 6, with 11 bases in between.

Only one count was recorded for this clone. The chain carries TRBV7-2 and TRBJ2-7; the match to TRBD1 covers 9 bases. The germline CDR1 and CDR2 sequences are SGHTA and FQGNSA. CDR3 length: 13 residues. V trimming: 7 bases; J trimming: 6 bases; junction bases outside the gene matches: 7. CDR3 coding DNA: TGTGCCAGCAACCGGGACAGGGTTGCCGAGCAGTACTTC. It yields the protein CASNRDRVAEQYF.

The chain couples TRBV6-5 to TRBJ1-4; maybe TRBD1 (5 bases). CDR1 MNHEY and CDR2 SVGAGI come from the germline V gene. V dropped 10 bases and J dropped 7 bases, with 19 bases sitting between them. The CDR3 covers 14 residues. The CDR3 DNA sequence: TGTGCCACCCGAACAGGTTCCCTTAGTGAAAAACTGTTTTTT. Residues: CATRTGSLSEKLFF.